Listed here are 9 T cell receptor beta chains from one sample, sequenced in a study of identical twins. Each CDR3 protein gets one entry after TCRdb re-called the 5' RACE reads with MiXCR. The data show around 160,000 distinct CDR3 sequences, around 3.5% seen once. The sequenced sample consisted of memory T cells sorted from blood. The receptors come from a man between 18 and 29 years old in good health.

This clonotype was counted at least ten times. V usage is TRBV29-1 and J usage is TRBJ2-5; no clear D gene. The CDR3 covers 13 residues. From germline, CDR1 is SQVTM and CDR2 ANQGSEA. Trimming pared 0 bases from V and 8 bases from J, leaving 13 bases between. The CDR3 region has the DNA TGCAGCGTTGAAGATCGGGTAGGGTTTACCCAGTACTTC. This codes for CSVEDRVGFTQYF.

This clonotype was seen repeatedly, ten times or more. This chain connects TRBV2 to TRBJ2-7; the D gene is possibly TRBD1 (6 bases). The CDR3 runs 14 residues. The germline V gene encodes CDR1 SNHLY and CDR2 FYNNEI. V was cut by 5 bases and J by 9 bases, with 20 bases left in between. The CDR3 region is CASSQTATQGTQYV. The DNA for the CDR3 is TGTGCCAGCAGTCAAACCGCTACCCAGGGGACGCAGTACGTC.

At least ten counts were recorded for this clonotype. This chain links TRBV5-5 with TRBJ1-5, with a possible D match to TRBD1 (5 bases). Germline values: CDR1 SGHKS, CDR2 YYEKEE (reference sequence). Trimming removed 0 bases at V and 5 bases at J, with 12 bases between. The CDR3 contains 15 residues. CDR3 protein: CASSLVLGGDQPQHF. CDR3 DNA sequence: TGTGCCAGCAGCTTGGTTCTAGGAGGGGATCAGCCCCAGCATTTT.

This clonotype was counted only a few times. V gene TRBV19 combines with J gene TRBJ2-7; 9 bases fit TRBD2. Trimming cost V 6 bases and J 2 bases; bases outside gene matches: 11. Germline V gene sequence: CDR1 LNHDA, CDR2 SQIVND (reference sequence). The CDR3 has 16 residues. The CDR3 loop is CASSRGVAGVPYEQYF. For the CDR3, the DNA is TGTGCCAGTAGCCGAGGCGTAGCGGGAGTGCCCTACGAGCAGTACTTC.

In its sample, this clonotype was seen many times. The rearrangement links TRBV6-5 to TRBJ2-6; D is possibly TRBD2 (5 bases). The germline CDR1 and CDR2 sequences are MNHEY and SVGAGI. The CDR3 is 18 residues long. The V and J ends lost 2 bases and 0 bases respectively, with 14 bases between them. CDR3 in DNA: TGTGCCAGCAGTTACGCTCGGCCGGGAAGCTCTGGGGCCAACGTCCTGACTTTC. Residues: CASSYARPGSSGANVLTF.

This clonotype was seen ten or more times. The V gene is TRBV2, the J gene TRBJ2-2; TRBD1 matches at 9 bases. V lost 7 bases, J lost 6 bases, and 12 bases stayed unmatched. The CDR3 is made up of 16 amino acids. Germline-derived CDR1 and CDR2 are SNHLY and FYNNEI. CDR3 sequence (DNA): TGTGCCAGCATCGGATCCGGGACAGGGTGGTCCGGGGAGCTGTTTTTT. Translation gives CASIGSGTGWSGELFF.

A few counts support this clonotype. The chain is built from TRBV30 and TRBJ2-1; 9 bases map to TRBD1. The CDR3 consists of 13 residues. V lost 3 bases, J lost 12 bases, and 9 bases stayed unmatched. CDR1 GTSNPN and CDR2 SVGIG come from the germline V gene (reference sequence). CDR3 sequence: CAWRWTGVPGQFF. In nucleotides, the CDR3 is TGTGCCTGGAGGTGGACAGGGGTACCCGGGCAGTTCTTC.

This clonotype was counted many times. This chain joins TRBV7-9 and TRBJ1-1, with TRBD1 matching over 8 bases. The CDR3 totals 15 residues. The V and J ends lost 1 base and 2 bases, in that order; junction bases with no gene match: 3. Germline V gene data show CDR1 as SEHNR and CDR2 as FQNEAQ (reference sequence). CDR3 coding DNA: TGTGCCAGCAGCTTAGAGGGACAGGTAAACACTGAAGCTTTCTTT. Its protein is CASSLEGQVNTEAFF.

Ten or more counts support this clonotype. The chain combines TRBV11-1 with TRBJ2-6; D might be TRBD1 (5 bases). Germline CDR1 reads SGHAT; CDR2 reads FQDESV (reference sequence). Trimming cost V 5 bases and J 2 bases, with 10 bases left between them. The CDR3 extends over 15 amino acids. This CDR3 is CASSRDSAGANVLTF. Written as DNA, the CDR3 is TGTGCCAGCAGCCGAGACAGTGCTGGGGCCAACGTCCTGACTTTC.